This T cell receptor beta chain was documented in a study of technical replicates of blood from a handful of donors. Germline values: CDR1 MNHEY, CDR2 SMNVEV (reference sequence). Between the trimmed V and J ends, which lost 4 bases and 4 bases, there was a span of 14 bases. This CDR3 contains 15 residues. Method: immunoSEQ multiplex PCR; TCRdb's copy keeps in-frame clones and lacks some. Among roughly 13,000 clones listed, around 95% were seen once. This TCR was sampled from a human donor in good health. The sequencing sample was made of PBMCs. The chain employs TRBV27 and TRBJ2-1, with D uncertain. CDR3 residues: CASSSNSGSYNEQFF. The CDR3, as DNA: TGTGCCAGCAGTTCAAACAGTGGTTCTTACAATGAGCAGTTCTTC.